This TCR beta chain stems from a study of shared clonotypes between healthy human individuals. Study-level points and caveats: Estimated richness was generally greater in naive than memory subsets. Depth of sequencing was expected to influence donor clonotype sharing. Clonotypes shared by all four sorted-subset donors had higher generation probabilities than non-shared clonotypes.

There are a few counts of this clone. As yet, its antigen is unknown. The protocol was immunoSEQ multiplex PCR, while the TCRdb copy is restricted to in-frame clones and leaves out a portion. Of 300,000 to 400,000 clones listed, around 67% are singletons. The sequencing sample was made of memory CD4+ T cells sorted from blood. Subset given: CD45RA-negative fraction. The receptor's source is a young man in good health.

CDR3 loop: CASSPPGNYYNEQFF. CDR3 nucleotide sequence: TGTGCCAGCAGCCCACCAGGGAATTACTACAATGAGCAGTTCTTC. The gene calls are TRBV5-6 and TRBJ2-1, with a tentative D call TRBD1 (5 bases). Germline V CDR1 and CDR2: SGHDT, YYEEEE. The V end lost 4 bases, the J end lost 3 bases, and 14 bases lay between the germline ends. CDR3 length: 15 amino acids.